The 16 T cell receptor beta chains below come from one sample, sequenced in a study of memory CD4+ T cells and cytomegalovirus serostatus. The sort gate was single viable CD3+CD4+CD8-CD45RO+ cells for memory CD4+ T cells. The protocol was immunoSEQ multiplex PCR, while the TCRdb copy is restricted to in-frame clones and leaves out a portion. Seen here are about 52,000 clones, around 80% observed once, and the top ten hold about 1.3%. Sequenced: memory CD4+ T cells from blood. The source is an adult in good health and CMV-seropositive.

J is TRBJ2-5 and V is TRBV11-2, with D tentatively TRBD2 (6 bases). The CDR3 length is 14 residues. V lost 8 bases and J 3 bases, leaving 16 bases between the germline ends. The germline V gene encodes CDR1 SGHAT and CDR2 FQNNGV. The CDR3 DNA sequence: TGTGCCAGCTCTCTCCACGGGGGAGAAGAGACCCAGTACTTC. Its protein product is CASSLHGGEETQYF.

This CDR3 reads CASSESVPGGGYNEQFF. The CDR3 DNA is TGTGCCAGCAGTGAATCCGTCCCGGGAGGTGGGTACAATGAGCAGTTCTTC. This rearrangement joins TRBV25-1 to TRBJ2-1, with TRBD2 identical over 7 bases. CDR3 length: 17 residues. J gave up 4 bases and V 1 base, and 10 bases lay outside the gene matches. Germline CDR1 is MGHDK and CDR2 is SYGVNS.

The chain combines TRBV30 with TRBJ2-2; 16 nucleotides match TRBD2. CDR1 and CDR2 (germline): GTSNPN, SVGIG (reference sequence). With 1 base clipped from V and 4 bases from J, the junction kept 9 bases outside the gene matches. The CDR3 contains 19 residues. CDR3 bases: TGTGCCTGGAGTGGGAGGGGACTAGCGGGGGGGCTCGGCACCGGGGAGCTGTTTTTT. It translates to CAWSGRGLAGGLGTGELFF.

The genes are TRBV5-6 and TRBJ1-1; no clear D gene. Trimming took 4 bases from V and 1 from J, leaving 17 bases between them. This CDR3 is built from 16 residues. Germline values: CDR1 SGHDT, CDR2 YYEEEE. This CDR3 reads CASSPNPLGANTEAFF. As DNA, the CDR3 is TGTGCCAGCAGCCCGAACCCCCTTGGAGCGAACACTGAAGCTTTCTTT.

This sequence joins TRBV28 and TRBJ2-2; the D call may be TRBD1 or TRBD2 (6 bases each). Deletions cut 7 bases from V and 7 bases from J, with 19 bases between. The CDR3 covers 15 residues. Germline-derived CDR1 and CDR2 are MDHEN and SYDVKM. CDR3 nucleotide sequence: TGTGCCAGCACTGTATTAGGGGGGCTAGTCGGGGAGCTGTTTTTT. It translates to CASTVLGGLVGELFF.

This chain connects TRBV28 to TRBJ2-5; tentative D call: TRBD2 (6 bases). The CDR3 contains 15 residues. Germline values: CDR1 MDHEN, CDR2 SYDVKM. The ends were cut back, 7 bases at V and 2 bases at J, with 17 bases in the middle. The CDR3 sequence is CASTPHGRVQETQYF. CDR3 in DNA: TGTGCCAGCACCCCCCACGGGAGAGTACAAGAGACCCAGTACTTC.

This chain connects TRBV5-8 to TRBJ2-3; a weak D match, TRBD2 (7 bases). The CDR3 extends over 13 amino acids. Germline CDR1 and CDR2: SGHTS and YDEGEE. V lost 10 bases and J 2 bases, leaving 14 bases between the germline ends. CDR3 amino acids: CASLGGLTDTQYF. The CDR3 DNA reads TGTGCCTCTCTGGGGGGGCTCACAGATACGCAGTATTTT.

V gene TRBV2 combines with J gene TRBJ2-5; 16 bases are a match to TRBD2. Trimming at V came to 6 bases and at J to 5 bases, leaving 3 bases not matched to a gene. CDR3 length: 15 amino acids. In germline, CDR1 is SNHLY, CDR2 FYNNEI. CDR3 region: CASRGLAGGPETQYF. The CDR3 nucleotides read TGTGCCAGCAGGGGACTAGCGGGAGGGCCTGAGACCCAGTACTTC.

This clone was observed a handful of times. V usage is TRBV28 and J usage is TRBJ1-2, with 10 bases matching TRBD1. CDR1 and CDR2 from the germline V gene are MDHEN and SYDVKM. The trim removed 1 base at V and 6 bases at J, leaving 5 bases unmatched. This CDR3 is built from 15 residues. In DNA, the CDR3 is TGTGCCAGCAGTTTATTGGACAGGGGGAGAGATGGCTACACCTTC. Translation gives CASSLLDRGRDGYTF.

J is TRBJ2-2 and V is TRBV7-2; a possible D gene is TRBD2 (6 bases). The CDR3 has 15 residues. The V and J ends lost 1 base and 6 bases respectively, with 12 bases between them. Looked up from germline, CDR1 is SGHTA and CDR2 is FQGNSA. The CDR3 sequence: CASSLGLVGAGELFF. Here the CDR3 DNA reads TGTGCCAGCAGCTTAGGACTAGTAGGGGCCGGGGAGCTGTTTTTT.

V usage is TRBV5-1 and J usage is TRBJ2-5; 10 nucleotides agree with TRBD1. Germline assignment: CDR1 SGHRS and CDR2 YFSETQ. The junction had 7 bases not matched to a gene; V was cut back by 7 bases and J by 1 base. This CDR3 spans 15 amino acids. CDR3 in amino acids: CASVRTGGFQETQYF. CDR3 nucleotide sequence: TGCGCCAGCGTGAGGACAGGGGGGTTCCAAGAGACCCAGTACTTC.

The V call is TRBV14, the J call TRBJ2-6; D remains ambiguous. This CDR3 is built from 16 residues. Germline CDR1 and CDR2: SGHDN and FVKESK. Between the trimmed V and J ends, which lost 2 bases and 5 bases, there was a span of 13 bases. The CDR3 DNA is TGTGCCAGCAGCCAACATACGGCCCGCTGGGCCAACGTCCTGACTTTC. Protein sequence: CASSQHTARWANVLTF. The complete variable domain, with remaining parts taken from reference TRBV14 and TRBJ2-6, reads EAGVTQFPSHSVIEKGQTVTLRCDPISGHDNLYWYRRVMGKEIKFLLHFVKESKQDESGMPNNRFLAERTGGTYSTLKVQPAELEDSGVYFCASSQHTARWANVLTFGAGSRLTVL.

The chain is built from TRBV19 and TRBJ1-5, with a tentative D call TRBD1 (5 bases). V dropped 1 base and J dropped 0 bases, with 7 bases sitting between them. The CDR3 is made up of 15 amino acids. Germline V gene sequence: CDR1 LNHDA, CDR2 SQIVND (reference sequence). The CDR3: CASSIGRVSNQPQHF. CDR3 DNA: TGTGCCAGTAGTATAGGCAGGGTTAGCAATCAGCCCCAGCATTTT.

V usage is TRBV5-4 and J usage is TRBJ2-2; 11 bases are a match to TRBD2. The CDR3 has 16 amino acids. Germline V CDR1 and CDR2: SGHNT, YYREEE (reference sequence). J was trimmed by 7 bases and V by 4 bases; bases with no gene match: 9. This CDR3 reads CASSQPLAGDIGELFF. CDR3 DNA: TGTGCCAGCAGCCAGCCACTAGCGGGAGACATCGGGGAGCTGTTTTTT.

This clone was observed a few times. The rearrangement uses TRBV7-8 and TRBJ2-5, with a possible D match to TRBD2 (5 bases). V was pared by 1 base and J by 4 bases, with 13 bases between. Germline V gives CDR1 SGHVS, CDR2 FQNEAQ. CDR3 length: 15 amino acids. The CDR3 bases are TGTGCCAGCAGCTTAGGGACCCCCCGGGGAGAGACCCAGTACTTC. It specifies CASSLGTPRGETQYF.

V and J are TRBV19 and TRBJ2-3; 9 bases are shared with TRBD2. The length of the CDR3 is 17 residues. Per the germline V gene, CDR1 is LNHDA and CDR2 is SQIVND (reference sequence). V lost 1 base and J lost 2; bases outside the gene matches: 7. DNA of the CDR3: TGTGCCAGTAGTATAGCCCCAAGCGGGGGGTCCACAGATACGCAGTATTTT. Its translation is CASSIAPSGGSTDTQYF.